A single sample gave rise to the 29 T cell receptor beta chains below, sequenced in a study of cytomegalovirus exposure and HLA in healthy donors. Produced via immunoSEQ multiplex PCR; TCRdb's table is partial and in-frame only. The data hold about 150,000 clones, with approximately 90% observed a single time. The sample comprised PBMCs. These receptors all stem from a woman aged 25 to 39 in good health and CMV-seropositive.

The genes are TRBV4-1 and TRBJ2-2; 7 bases are a match to TRBD2. Germline CDR1 MGHRA, CDR2 YSYEKL. The length of the CDR3 is 18 residues. J gave up 3 bases and V 0 bases, and 10 bases lay outside the gene matches. This CDR3 is CASSQDPHGDYYTGELFF. The CDR3 coding sequence is TGCGCCAGCAGCCAAGATCCGCACGGGGACTATTACACCGGGGAGCTGTTTTTT.

V and J are TRBV2 and TRBJ2-1; 10 bases map to TRBD2. With 6 bases clipped from V and 7 bases from J, the junction kept 6 bases outside the gene matches. From germline, CDR1 is SNHLY and CDR2 FYNNEI. This CDR3 spans 14 amino acids. This chain's CDR3 is CASRKTGLANEQFF. CDR3 in DNA: TGTGCCAGCAGGAAAACGGGACTAGCGAATGAGCAGTTCTTC. The complete variable domain, with remaining parts taken from reference TRBV2 and TRBJ2-1, reads EPEVTQTPSHQVTQMGQEVILRCVPISNHLYFYWYRQILGQKVEFLVSFYNNEISEKSEIFDDQFSVERPDGSNFTLKIRSTKLEDSAMYFCASRKTGLANEQFFGPGTRLTVL.

The V and J genes are TRBV4-1 and TRBJ1-6; TRBD1 matches at 7 bases. Germline V gene lookup returns CDR1 MGHRA and CDR2 YSYEKL. The CDR3 spans 16 residues. The J segment lost 6 bases and the V segment lost 0 bases, leaving 5 bases of the junction unmatched. The CDR3 sequence is CASSQDPGQLNSPLHF. CDR3 sequence (DNA): TGCGCCAGCAGCCAAGATCCGGGACAGCTTAATTCACCCCTCCACTTT.

The genes are TRBV19 and TRBJ2-1; perhaps TRBD1 as D (5 bases). The CDR3 totals 15 residues. CDR1 and CDR2 (germline): LNHDA, SQIVND (reference sequence). V lost 5 bases and J lost 5, with 16 bases in between. CDR3 bases: TGTGCCAGTAGTGAGCGCAGGGCCTACAACAATGAGCAGTTCTTC. This encodes CASSERRAYNNEQFF.

The J gene is TRBJ1-4, the V gene TRBV28; 7 positions agree with TRBD1. The CDR3 totals 13 residues. From germline, CDR1 is MDHEN and CDR2 SYDVKM. V lost 5 bases and J lost 8; bases outside the gene matches: 5. The CDR3 reads CASSLTGREKLFF. The CDR3 nucleotides read TGTGCCAGCAGTCTGACAGGGCGGGAAAAACTGTTTTTT.

The chain combines TRBV2 with TRBJ2-7; a weak D match, TRBD2 (5 bases). The CDR3 totals 12 residues. Trimming stripped 10 bases from V and 1 base from J, with 11 bases between. Germline CDR1 reads SNHLY; CDR2 reads FYNNEI. Here the CDR3 reads CAIERSSYEQYF. The CDR3 coding sequence is TGTGCCATCGAGCGGAGTTCCTACGAGCAGTACTTC.

The chain couples TRBV6-5 to TRBJ1-1; possibly TRBD1 for D (5 bases). CDR3 size: 14 residues. Trimming removed 7 bases from V and 1 base from J, with 13 bases in between. Germline V gives CDR1 MNHEY, CDR2 SVGAGI. The CDR3: CASTTGTGNTEAFF. CDR3 in DNA: TGTGCCAGCACAACCGGGACTGGGAACACTGAAGCTTTCTTT.

This clone has a single count. This chain joins TRBV28 and TRBJ2-7; no clear D. CDR1 MDHEN and CDR2 SYDVKM come from the germline V gene. This CDR3 has 17 amino acids. V shed 3 bases and J shed 2 bases, with 20 bases lying between them. Written as DNA, the CDR3 is TGTGCCAGCAGTTTGAGATTAGCTAGTCCTACCACCTACGAGCAGTACTTC. Translation: CASSLRLASPTTYEQYF.

This clone was seen more than once but under ten times. V and J are TRBV18 and TRBJ1-1; 7 nucleotides align to TRBD1. The CDR3 extends over 13 amino acids. The J segment lost 2 bases and the V segment lost 5 bases, leaving 2 bases of the junction unmatched. Germline CDR1 is KGHSH and CDR2 is LQKENI. The CDR3 bases are TGTGCCAGCTCAGGACAGGCTAACACTGAAGCTTTCTTT. This sequence encodes CASSGQANTEAFF. Drawing the rest from reference TRBV18 and TRBJ1-1, the complete variable domain is NAGVMQNPRHLVRRRGQEARLRCSPMKGHSHVYWYRQLPEEGLKFMVYLQKENIIDESGMPKERFSAEFPKEGPSILRIQQVVRGDSAAYFCASSGQANTEAFFGQGTRLTVV.

The chain couples TRBV7-8 to TRBJ2-3; no clear D gene. V dropped 1 base and J dropped 7 bases, with 9 bases sitting between them. Germline-derived CDR1 and CDR2 are SGHVS and FQNEAQ. The CDR3 runs to 13 residues. The CDR3, as DNA: TGTGCCAGCAGCTTAGGGCAGCGAAATACGCAGTATTTT. Its protein is CASSLGQRNTQYF.

The chain is built from TRBV4-1 and TRBJ2-1; the D gene is possibly TRBD2 (5 bases). The CDR3 consists of 13 residues. Per germline, CDR1 MGHRA and CDR2 YSYEKL. The germline V and J ends were trimmed by 4 bases and 7 bases, with 11 bases remaining between them. DNA of the CDR3: TGCGCCAGCAGCCGGACTGTCCTGAATGAGCAGTTCTTC. Protein: CASSRTVLNEQFF.

This clone was observed a single time. The chain is built from TRBV15 and TRBJ2-1; 8 bases map to TRBD2. The CDR3 runs 18 residues. With 0 bases clipped from V and 2 bases from J, the junction kept 9 bases outside the gene matches. Germline V gene lookup returns CDR1 LNHNV and CDR2 YYDKDF (reference sequence). CDR3 DNA: TGTGCCACCAGCAGAGATCCGGTGGCGGGGGGCCCCTACAATGAGCAGTTCTTC. Its protein product is CATSRDPVAGGPYNEQFF.

V gene TRBV4-1 combines with J gene TRBJ2-3, with 9 bases lining up with TRBD2. Trimming removed 1 base from V and 6 bases from J; junction bases left unmatched: 8. CDR1 is MGHRA and CDR2 is YSYEKL in the germline V gene. The CDR3 extends over 16 amino acids. The CDR3 spells CASSQVRSGGRDTQYF. As DNA, the CDR3 is TGCGCCAGCAGCCAAGTTCGCAGCGGGGGGCGGGATACGCAGTATTTT.

CDR3 residues: CASSNRTGGVDEQFF. In nucleotides, the CDR3 is TGTGCCAGCAGCAACAGGACAGGGGGCGTTGATGAGCAGTTCTTC. The genes are TRBV4-2 and TRBJ2-1, with 11 bases identical to TRBD1. The germline CDR1 and CDR2 sequences are LGHNA and YNFKEQ. Unmatched junction bases numbered 8, after V lost 5 bases and J lost 8 bases. The CDR3 sequence is 15 residues long.

The J gene is TRBJ1-4, the V gene TRBV7-9; no firm D call. CDR3 length: 12 residues. CDR1 is SEHNR, CDR2 FQNEAQ, per germline (reference sequence). The germline V and J ends were trimmed by 3 bases and 9 bases, with 8 bases remaining between them. CDR3: CASSFNPQKLFF. CDR3 sequence (DNA): TGTGCCAGCAGCTTTAATCCCCAAAAACTGTTTTTT.

This clone occurred a few times. V and J are TRBV27 and TRBJ2-7, with 10 bases identical to TRBD2. The germline CDR1 and CDR2 sequences are MNHEY and SMNVEV (reference sequence). With 2 bases clipped from V and 4 bases from J, the junction kept 5 bases outside the gene matches. This CDR3 is built from 15 residues. Here the CDR3 reads CASSLGAGGVYEQYF. In nucleotides, the CDR3 is TGTGCCAGCAGTTTAGGAGCGGGAGGGGTTTACGAGCAGTACTTC.

The chain employs TRBV19 and TRBJ1-6, with a tentative D call TRBD1 (6 bases). The germline CDR1 and CDR2 sequences are LNHDA and SQIVND (reference sequence). The CDR3 contains 15 residues. V lost 2 bases and J 5 bases, leaving 10 bases between the germline ends. CDR3 nucleotides: TGTGCCAGTAGTATAAGTCGGGACAATAATTCACCCCTCCACTTT. This encodes CASSISRDNNSPLHF.

J is TRBJ2-7 and V is TRBV10-1; D is perhaps TRBD2 (5 bases). The CDR3 is 13 amino acids. The V gene's germline CDR1 is WNHNN and CDR2 SYGVQD (reference sequence). V shed 0 bases and J shed 10 bases, with 13 bases lying between them. Here the CDR3 reads CASSESGERIQYF. In nucleotides, the CDR3 is TGCGCCAGCAGTGAGTCGGGTGAGCGGATCCAGTACTTC.

J is TRBJ2-5 and V is TRBV7-9; 7 bases map to TRBD1. After removal of 1 base from V and 2 bases from J, the junction contained 4 bases not matched to a gene. This CDR3 has 15 amino acids. CDR1 is SEHNR and CDR2 is FQNEAQ in the germline V gene (reference sequence). The CDR3 spells CASSLGTGVQETQYF. CDR3 DNA sequence: TGTGCCAGCAGCTTAGGTACAGGGGTTCAAGAGACCCAGTACTTC.

This rearrangement joins TRBV7-8 to TRBJ2-5, with 8 bases fitting TRBD1. J lost 4 bases, V lost 5 bases, and 9 bases had no gene match. Looked up from germline, CDR1 is SGHVS and CDR2 is FQNEAQ. This CDR3 has 15 amino acids. Here the CDR3 DNA reads TGTGCCAGCAGCCCACGGGACAGGAGACTAGAGACCCAGTACTTC. Its protein is CASSPRDRRLETQYF.

The rearrangement uses TRBV28 and TRBJ1-3, with D perhaps TRBD1 (5 bases). Trimming removed 4 bases at V and 0 bases at J, with 10 bases between. CDR3 length: 15 residues. Germline V gene data show CDR1 as MDHEN and CDR2 as SYDVKM. CDR3 protein: CASSSREFSGNTIYF. CDR3 in DNA: TGTGCCAGCAGTTCCAGGGAATTCTCTGGAAACACCATATATTTT.

CDR3 residues: CASSITGGWETQYF. The CDR3 bases are TGTGCCAGTAGTATAACGGGGGGCTGGGAGACCCAGTACTTC. The chain combines TRBV19 with TRBJ2-5; perhaps TRBD2 as D (7 bases). Trimming took 2 bases from V and 5 from J, leaving 12 bases between them. Germline V gene sequence: CDR1 LNHDA, CDR2 SQIVND (reference sequence). The CDR3 covers 14 residues.

This clone was counted a single time. The genes are TRBV29-1 and TRBJ1-2; 9 bases match TRBD1. The CDR3 is made up of 14 amino acids. Germline trimming cut 3 bases from V and 3 bases from J; bases unmatched to any gene: 5. CDR1 is SQVTM and CDR2 is ANQGSEA in the germline V gene. The CDR3 nucleotides are TGCAGCGTTGATACCCGGGACAGGGACTATGGCTACACCTTC. Translated, it gives CSVDTRDRDYGYTF.

The chain is built from TRBV13 and TRBJ2-1; TRBD2 aligns across 8 bases. Germline loops: CDR1 PRHDT, CDR2 FYEKMQ (reference sequence). V gave up 5 bases and J gave up 6 bases; unmatched junction bases: 9. The length of the CDR3 is 15 residues. The CDR3 DNA reads TGTGCCAGCAGCCCCCCCGGGAGGGGGGCCAATGAGCAGTTCTTC. Its translation is CASSPPGRGANEQFF.

J is TRBJ2-1 and V is TRBV19; the D is unclear. The CDR3 loop spans 15 amino acids. In germline, CDR1 is LNHDA, CDR2 SQIVND (reference sequence). The ends were cut back, 10 bases at V and 7 bases at J, with 23 bases in the middle. In nucleotides, the CDR3 is TGTGCCACCTCAAGCCGACGGCAGGCAGTGAATGAGCAGTTCTTC. This sequence encodes CATSSRRQAVNEQFF.

The rearrangement links TRBV5-5 to TRBJ1-5; D is perhaps TRBD1 (5 bases). V dropped 2 bases and J dropped 0 bases, with 12 bases sitting between them. Germline-derived CDR1 and CDR2 are SGHKS and YYEKEE (reference sequence). This CDR3 comprises 16 residues. DNA for the CDR3: TGTGCCAGCAGCTTAGGAGGGGTTCCTAGCAATCAGCCCCAGCATTTT. This gives the protein CASSLGGVPSNQPQHF. Based on the CDR3 plus reference TRBV5-5 and TRBJ1-5, the full variable domain is DAGVTQSPTHLIKTRGQQVTLRCSPISGHKSVSWYQQVLGQGPQFIFQYYEKEERGRGNFPDRFSARQFPNYSSELNVNALLLGDSALYLCASSLGGVPSNQPQHFGDGTRLSIL.

V is TRBV5-4 and J is TRBJ2-5, with 7 bases fitting TRBD1. The CDR3 runs 14 residues. CDR1 and CDR2 from the germline V gene are SGHNT and YYREEE (reference sequence). Germline trimming cut 2 bases from V and 2 bases from J; bases unmatched to any gene: 3. The CDR3 loop is CASSLQDRQETQYF. In DNA form, the CDR3 reads TGTGCCAGCAGCTTACAGGACAGGCAAGAGACCCAGTACTTC.

CDR3 nucleotide sequence: TGCGCCAGCAGCCCATCAGCGGGGGGGCCAACCGGGGAGCTGTTTTTT. Its translation is CASSPSAGGPTGELFF. The rearrangement joins TRBV5-1 to TRBJ2-2; 10 bases fit TRBD2. The CDR3 runs to 16 residues. The junction had 8 bases not matched to a gene; V was cut back by 4 bases and J by 5 bases. From germline, CDR1 is SGHRS and CDR2 YFSETQ.

The rearrangement links TRBV28 to TRBJ2-7; 16 bases map to TRBD2. Germline V gene data show CDR1 as MDHEN and CDR2 as SYDVKM. The V segment lost 5 bases and the J segment 1 base; nucleotides outside the gene matches: 2. The length of the CDR3 is 16 residues. CDR3 nucleotides: TGTGCCAGCAGTCGGGGACTAGCGGGAGGGTCCTACGAGCAGTACTTC. Residues: CASSRGLAGGSYEQYF.